These 12 T cell receptor beta chains came from one sample sequenced in a study of beta chain features in type 1 diabetes (dated by TCRdb to 2016 to 2018). The library was produced with the immunoSEQ multiplex PCR assay. The entire isolated RNA was reverse transcribed using the High Capacity cDNA Reverse Transcription Kit, and thus expressed TCRB transcripts were sequenced. Held by TCRdb, this immuneACCESS table contains in-frame sequences only and omits some clones. Under half of the omission traces to an unresolved V gene where checked; the cause of the rest is unknown. Present in this sample are 500,000 to 700,000 clones, around 15% of which were seen just once. Approximately 0.087% of the sample is taken by the ten largest. Sequenced sample: naive CD4+ T cells from blood. The cell subset or site label for this specimen denotes: true naive CD4+ T cells. These receptors were collected from a man younger than 35 in good health.

Turning to this clone: A much larger clone differs from this one at a single base, so this may be a read error. Distinct nucleotide sequences in the sample also encode this CDR3. V usage is TRBV28 and J usage is TRBJ1-6; D is uncertain. Germline lookup yields CDR1 MDHEN and CDR2 SYDVKM. This CDR3 spans 10 amino acids. DNA of the CDR3: TGCGCCAGCAGAGGTGAGTCCCTCCACTTT. This gives the protein CASRGESLHF.

The chain has TRBV19 and TRBJ2-3, with 8 nucleotides matching TRBD2. The V segment lost 7 bases and the J segment 5 bases; nucleotides outside the gene matches: 8. CDR1 LNHDA and CDR2 SQIVND come from the germline V gene (reference sequence). The CDR3 is 14 residues long. CDR3 coding DNA: TGTGCCAGTAAGGGAATAGCGGGAAAAGATACGCAGTATTTT. Translation gives CASKGIAGKDTQYF.

The chain uses TRBV5-1 and TRBJ2-7; TRBD1 matches at 8 bases. The CDR3 length is 15 residues. The trim removed 5 bases at V and 0 bases at J, leaving 7 bases unmatched. CDR1 and CDR2 (germline): SGHRS, YFSETQ. This CDR3 is CASRNRDRTSYEQYF. CDR3 nucleotide sequence: TGCGCCAGCAGGAACCGGGACAGGACCTCCTACGAGCAGTACTTC.

The rearrangement uses TRBV5-1 and TRBJ1-2, with TRBD1 identical over 7 bases. This CDR3 has 13 residues. Trimming at V came to 4 bases and at J to 4 bases, leaving 4 bases not matched to a gene. CDR1 is SGHRS and CDR2 is YFSETQ in the germline V gene. The CDR3 DNA follows: TGCGCCAGCAGCCCGGGACAGAGCTATGGCTACACCTTC. It codes for CASSPGQSYGYTF. Together with reference TRBV5-1 and TRBJ1-2, the CDR3 gives the full variable domain: KAGVTQTPRYLIKTRGQQVTLSCSPISGHRSVSWYQQTPGQGLQFLFEYFSETQRNKGNFPGRFSGRQFSNSRSEMNVSTLELGDSALYLCASSPGQSYGYTFGSGTRLTVV.

Only a few counts were recorded for this clone. The chain recombines TRBV2 with TRBJ1-1, with D perhaps matching TRBD1 (6 bases). The germline V gene has CDR1 SNHLY and CDR2 FYNNEI. Trimming left V 7 bases short and J 1 base short, with 16 bases between. The CDR3 is 15 amino acids. The CDR3 DNA is TGTGCCAGCACAGGAAACAGGGTCCGGAACACTGAAGCTTTCTTT. It codes for CASTGNRVRNTEAFF.

The chain employs TRBV7-6 and TRBJ1-6, with D hard to call. This CDR3 is built from 16 residues. V was cut by 4 bases and J by 5 bases, with 15 bases left in between. The V gene's germline CDR1 is SGHVS and CDR2 FNYEAQ. The CDR3 DNA reads TGTGCCAGCAGCTCCTATCAAGGACGGAATAATTCACCCCTCCACTTT. Protein product: CASSSYQGRNNSPLHF.

The genes are TRBV9 and TRBJ1-1; D is ambiguous. V was pared by 0 bases and J by 11 bases, with 11 bases between. The CDR3 extends over 12 amino acids. Germline CDR1 is SGDLS and CDR2 is YYNGEE. CDR3 nucleotides: TGTGCCAGCAGCGTAGTGGAGGGAAGGGCTTTCTTT. This codes for CASSVVEGRAFF.

The J gene is TRBJ1-2, the V gene TRBV6-5, with 7 bases aligning to TRBD1. The CDR3 has 15 residues. Losses at the gene ends were 6 bases for V and 8 bases for J; bases not matched to a gene: 15. The germline V gene encodes CDR1 MNHEY and CDR2 SVGAGI. The CDR3 DNA reads TGTGCCAGCAGCTTTACCCGACAGGGCGGGGAAGGCTACACCTTC. This encodes CASSFTRQGGEGYTF.

This clone appeared a few times. The chain carries TRBV5-4 and TRBJ1-1, with TRBD1 identical over 10 bases. This CDR3 spans 14 amino acids. The V gene end was trimmed by 4 bases and the J gene end by 2 bases; junction bases not matched to a gene: 2. The germline gives CDR1 SGHNT, CDR2 YYREEE (reference sequence). CDR3 sequence: CASSTTGGNTEAFF. CDR3 bases: TGTGCCAGCAGCACGACAGGGGGCAACACTGAAGCTTTCTTT. Full variable domain (remainder filled in from reference TRBV5-4 and TRBJ1-1): ETGVTQSPTHLIKTRGQQVTLRCSSQSGHNTVSWYQQALGQGPQFIFQYYREEENGRGNFPPRFSGLQFPNYSSELNVNALELDDSALYLCASSTTGGNTEAFFGQGTRLTVV.

This clone was seen a handful of times. The V gene is TRBV25-1, the J gene TRBJ1-4; maybe TRBD1 (6 bases). This CDR3 has 14 amino acids. From germline, CDR1 is MGHDK and CDR2 SYGVNS. Trimming took 5 bases from V and 7 from J, leaving 14 bases between them. For the CDR3, the DNA is TGTGCCAGCAGTACGGGGGGGCAAAGTGAAAAACTGTTTTTT. This translates into CASSTGGQSEKLFF.

There are a few counts of this clone. V is TRBV29-1 and J is TRBJ1-4, with D perhaps TRBD1 (6 bases). Per germline, CDR1 SQVTM and CDR2 ANQGSEA. Trimming left V 3 bases short and J 4 bases short, with 21 bases between. This CDR3 spans 17 amino acids. CDR3 DNA: TGCAGCGTTGATTATGGTCCGGGGACATTTGGTAATGAAAAACTGTTTTTT. This encodes CSVDYGPGTFGNEKLFF.

The rearrangement uses TRBV7-2 and TRBJ1-1; 8 bases align to TRBD1. The V and J ends lost 0 bases and 4 bases, in that order; junction bases with no gene match: 7. CDR1 SGHTA and CDR2 FQGNSA come from the germline V gene. CDR3 length: 16 residues. CDR3 loop: CASSLAGQGRATEAFF. CDR3 coding DNA: TGTGCCAGCAGCTTAGCCGGACAGGGAAGGGCCACTGAAGCTTTCTTT.